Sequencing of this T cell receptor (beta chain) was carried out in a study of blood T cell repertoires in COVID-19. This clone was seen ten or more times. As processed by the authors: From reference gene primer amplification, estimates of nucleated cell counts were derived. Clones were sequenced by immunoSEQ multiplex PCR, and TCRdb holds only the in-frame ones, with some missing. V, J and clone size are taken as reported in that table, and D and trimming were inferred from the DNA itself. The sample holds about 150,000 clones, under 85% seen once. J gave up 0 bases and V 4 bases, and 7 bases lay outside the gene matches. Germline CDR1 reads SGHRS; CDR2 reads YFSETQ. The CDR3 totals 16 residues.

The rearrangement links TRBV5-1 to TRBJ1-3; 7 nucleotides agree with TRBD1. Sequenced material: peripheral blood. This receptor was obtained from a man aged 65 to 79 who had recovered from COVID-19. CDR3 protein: CASSPGQLNSGNTIYF. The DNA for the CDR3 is TGCGCCAGCAGCCCGGGACAGCTAAACTCTGGAAACACCATATATTTT.